The 14 T cell receptor beta chains below all came from one sample that was sequenced in a study of T cell responses to AZD1222 COVID-19 vaccine. Sequencing was performed with immunoSEQ multiplex PCR; in TCRdb, only in-frame clones are kept and a portion is missing. The sample contains about 99,000 clones, more than 90% of which appear only once. Source: peripheral blood, taken on day 0 of AZD1222 vaccination. Receptors originate from an adult in good health.

This rearrangement joins TRBV9 to TRBJ1-2, with 7 nucleotides matching TRBD1. After removal of 4 bases from V and 4 bases from J, the junction contained 13 bases not matched to a gene. Per the germline V gene, CDR1 is SGDLS and CDR2 is YYNGEE. The CDR3 covers 16 residues. In nucleotides, the CDR3 is TGTGCCAGCAGCAAACCAGGACAGGAACATACCTATGGCTACACCTTC. It encodes CASSKPGQEHTYGYTF. Full variable domain (remainder filled in from reference TRBV9 and TRBJ1-2): DSGVTQTPKHLITATGQRVTLRCSPRSGDLSVYWYQQSLDQGLQFLIQYYNGEERAKGNILERFSAQQFPDLHSELNLSSLELGDSALYFCASSKPGQEHTYGYTFGSGTRLTVV.

The chain is built from TRBV4-2 and TRBJ2-7, with D uncertain. V lost 5 bases, J lost 3 bases, and 14 bases lay in between. CDR1 and CDR2 (germline): LGHNA, YNFKEQ. The CDR3 loop spans 14 amino acids. CDR3 residues: CASSGAILDYEQYF. The CDR3 DNA reads TGTGCCAGCAGCGGCGCTATTCTGGACTACGAGCAGTACTTC.

This chain links TRBV11-2 with TRBJ2-3; D gene uncertain. V was pared by 8 bases and J by 3 bases, with 9 bases between. The CDR3 consists of 12 residues. The germline CDR1 and CDR2 sequences are SGHAT and FQNNGV. The CDR3 loop reads CASDLGTDTQYF. In DNA form, the CDR3 reads TGTGCCAGCGATCTAGGGACAGATACGCAGTATTTT. The full variable domain, its missing parts supplied by reference TRBV11-2 and TRBJ2-3, is EAGVAQSPRYKIIEKRQSVAFWCNPISGHATLYWYQQILGQGPKLLIQFQNNGVVDDSQLPKDRFSAERLKGVDSTLKIQPAKLEDSAVYLCASDLGTDTQYFGPGTRLTVL.

This rearrangement joins TRBV18 to TRBJ1-6; 8 bases map to TRBD1. This CDR3 has 16 residues. Germline CDR1 and CDR2: KGHSH and LQKENI. The V and J ends lost 0 bases and 9 bases, in that order; junction bases with no gene match: 7. DNA of the CDR3: TGTGCCAGCTCACCACCGTTAGCAGGGGGCGCTTCACCCCTCCACTTT. Translation gives CASSPPLAGGASPLHF.

The genes are TRBV5-1 and TRBJ2-6; D uncertain. V was cut by 4 bases and J by 2 bases, with 13 bases left in between. Germline V gene lookup returns CDR1 SGHRS and CDR2 YFSETQ. This CDR3 comprises 16 residues. Here the CDR3 reads CASSPPLRAGANVLTF. For the CDR3, the DNA is TGCGCCAGCAGCCCACCTCTAAGGGCTGGGGCCAACGTCCTGACTTTC.

The chain joins TRBV20-1 to TRBJ2-7; D perhaps matches TRBD2 (6 bases). Trimming took 3 bases from V and 6 from J, leaving 9 bases between them. The V gene's germline CDR1 is DFQATT and CDR2 SNEGSKA (reference sequence). The CDR3 loop spans 11 amino acids. Here the CDR3 reads CSASSGFEQYF. The CDR3 coding sequence is TGCAGTGCTAGTAGCGGCTTCGAGCAGTACTTC.

This clone came up once. The V gene is TRBV20-1, the J gene TRBJ2-1; 14 bases are shared with TRBD2. This CDR3 is built from 16 residues. The germline CDR1 and CDR2 sequences are DFQATT and SNEGSKA (reference sequence). V was pared by 3 bases and J by 5 bases, with 6 bases of the junction left unmatched. The CDR3 reads CSASSGTSGRNNEQFF. In nucleotides, the CDR3 is TGCAGTGCTAGTTCGGGGACTAGCGGGAGAAACAATGAGCAGTTCTTC.

The genes are TRBV7-9 and TRBJ1-5; D is unresolved. Looked up from germline, CDR1 is SEHNR and CDR2 is FQNEAQ (reference sequence). The ends were cut back, 6 bases at V and 1 base at J, with 7 bases in the middle. The CDR3 sequence is 13 residues long. The DNA for the CDR3 is TGTGCCAGCAGACGAAACAGCAATCAGCCCCAGCATTTT. Amino acids: CASRRNSNQPQHF.

This clone is a singleton in its sample. The chain carries TRBV18 and TRBJ1-4; D gene uncertain. The CDR3 is made up of 13 amino acids. Trimming pared 3 bases from V and 5 bases from J, leaving 7 bases between. CDR1 and CDR2 from the germline V gene are KGHSH and LQKENI. The CDR3 spells CASSPRSNEKLFF. The CDR3 DNA is TGTGCCAGCTCACCCAGGAGCAATGAAAAACTGTTTTTT. The variable domain in full, with the rest retrieved from reference TRBV18 and TRBJ1-4, is NAGVMQNPRHLVRRRGQEARLRCSPMKGHSHVYWYRQLPEEGLKFMVYLQKENIIDESGMPKERFSAEFPKEGPSILRIQQVVRGDSAAYFCASSPRSNEKLFFGSGTQLSVL.

This clone was recorded a few times. This chain links TRBV9 with TRBJ2-1, with D perhaps TRBD1 (5 bases). This CDR3 contains 14 residues. V was pared by 4 bases and J by 4 bases, with 12 bases between. Germline CDR1 reads SGDLS; CDR2 reads YYNGEE. The CDR3 is CASSSLRGYNEQFF. Here the CDR3 DNA reads TGTGCCAGCAGCTCCCTTAGGGGTTACAATGAGCAGTTCTTC.

The V gene is TRBV5-1, the J gene TRBJ2-7, with 10 bases that match TRBD1. Germline CDR1 and CDR2: SGHRS and YFSETQ. This CDR3 contains 17 residues. V lost 9 bases to trimming and J lost 4 bases; unmatched junction nucleotides: 19. CDR3 residues: CATPRTGGPSSRYEQYF. CDR3 DNA: TGCGCCACCCCCAGGACAGGGGGGCCGTCATCAAGGTACGAGCAGTACTTC.

The chain combines TRBV19 with TRBJ2-4, with TRBD1 as a possible D gene (6 bases). The germline CDR1 and CDR2 sequences are LNHDA and SQIVND (reference sequence). The CDR3 has 18 residues. Trimming left V 1 base short and J 0 bases short, with 16 bases between. DNA for the CDR3: TGTGCCAGTAGTATAGCGGGACACATAGATCTAGCCAAAAACATTCAGTACTTC. Its translation: CASSIAGHIDLAKNIQYF.

CDR3 in DNA: TGTGCCAGCAGCTTAGGGTCCGGACAGGGTAAGGGGCTCTACGAGCAGTACTTC. This translates into CASSLGSGQGKGLYEQYF. V and J are TRBV7-9 and TRBJ2-7; 8 positions match TRBD1. There are 18 residues in the CDR3. Germline V gene sequence: CDR1 SEHNR, CDR2 FQNEAQ (reference sequence). Trimming cost V 1 base and J 3 bases; bases outside gene matches: 14.

The genes are TRBV10-3 and TRBJ2-1; D is undetermined. The CDR3 is made up of 12 amino acids. Trimming removed 6 bases at V and 4 bases at J, with 7 bases between. CDR1 is ENHRY, CDR2 SYGVKD, per germline. CDR3 region: CAIRAAYNEQFF. The CDR3, as DNA: TGTGCCATCAGGGCAGCTTACAATGAGCAGTTCTTC.